This TCR beta chain originates from a study of shared clonotypes between healthy human individuals. Study-wide background: The study used three CD4 naive, three CD4 memory, two CD8 naive and one CD8 memory plate per donor. Overall study findings and caveats: Sampling was confined to blood; repertoires within tissues likely differ. Memory subsets had estimated richness that was generally smaller than that of naive subsets.

The ends were cut back, 6 bases at V and 0 bases at J, with 12 bases in the middle. CDR3 length: 15 amino acids. Germline loops: CDR1 SNHLY, CDR2 FYNNEI. To note about this clone: The target antigen is unknown.

Evenly divided among several immunoSEQ plates was the genomic DNA of each subset. Data came from immunoSEQ multiplex PCR; TCRdb stores just in-frame clones and leaves some out. The table lists roughly 500,000 clones, 90% to 97% of them singletons, with about 0.059% in the top ten. The chain couples TRBV2 to TRBJ2-1; the D gene is possibly TRBD2 (5 bases). The sequence came from a woman in her twenties or thirties in good health. The specimen was naive CD4+ T cells sorted from blood. Subset reported: CD45RA+ positively selected. CDR3 sequence reads: CASRSLALSYNEQFF. The CDR3 DNA sequence: TGTGCCAGCAGGTCGTTAGCGCTCTCCTACAATGAGCAGTTCTTC.